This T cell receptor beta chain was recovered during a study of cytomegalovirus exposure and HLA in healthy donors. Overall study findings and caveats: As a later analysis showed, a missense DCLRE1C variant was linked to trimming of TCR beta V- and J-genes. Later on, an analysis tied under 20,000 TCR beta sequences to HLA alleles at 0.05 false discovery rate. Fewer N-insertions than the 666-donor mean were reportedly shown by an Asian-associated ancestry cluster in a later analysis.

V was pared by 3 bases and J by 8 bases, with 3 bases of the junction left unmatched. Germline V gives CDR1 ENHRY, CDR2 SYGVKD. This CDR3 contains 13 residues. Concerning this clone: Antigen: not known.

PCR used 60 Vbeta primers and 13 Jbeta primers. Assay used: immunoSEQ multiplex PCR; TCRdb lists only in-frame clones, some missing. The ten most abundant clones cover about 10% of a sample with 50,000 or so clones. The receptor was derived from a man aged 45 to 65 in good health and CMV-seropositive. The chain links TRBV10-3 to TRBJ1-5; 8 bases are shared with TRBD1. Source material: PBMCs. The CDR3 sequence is CAISESTGEPQHF. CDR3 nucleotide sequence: TGTGCCATCAGTGAATCGACAGGGGAGCCCCAGCATTTT.